The next 16 T cell receptor beta chains were all read from a single sample in a study of blood T cell repertoires in COVID-19. Repertoires were generated with immunoSEQ multiplex PCR, while TCRdb's copy carries only in-frame clones and drops some. The data contain some 290,000 clones, approximately 82% of them singletons. Material for sequencing was peripheral blood. Receptors were obtained from a man aged 60 to 69 who had recovered from COVID-19.

This chain joins TRBV9 and TRBJ1-5; D possibly corresponds to TRBD1 (5 bases). The germline CDR1 and CDR2 sequences are SGDLS and YYNGEE. The CDR3 extends over 15 amino acids. V was pared by 0 bases and J by 6 bases, with 13 bases between. The CDR3 here is CASSVGGVGGQPQHF. The DNA of the CDR3 is TGTGCCAGCAGCGTAGGTGGGGTGGGGGGTCAGCCCCAGCATTTT.

This clone occurred once. The V gene is TRBV29-1, the J gene TRBJ2-1; 8 bases are shared with TRBD1. The CDR3 consists of 15 residues. Looked up from germline, CDR1 is SQVTM and CDR2 is ANQGSEA. The trim removed 7 bases at V and 7 bases at J, leaving 15 bases unmatched. DNA of the CDR3: TGCAGCGCCGAATCCGGGACAGGAGGGTTAAATGAGCAGTTCTTC. This sequence encodes CSAESGTGGLNEQFF.

DNA of the CDR3: TGCGCCAGCAGAGCGGGAACTTACAATGAGCAGTTCTTC. The encoded protein is CASRAGTYNEQFF. The gene calls are TRBV5-1 and TRBJ2-1; 7 bases align to TRBD2. The germline gives CDR1 SGHRS, CDR2 YFSETQ. This CDR3 comprises 13 residues. With 5 bases clipped from V and 4 bases from J, the junction kept 3 bases outside the gene matches.

The chain recombines TRBV27 with TRBJ1-5; the D is unclear. The length of the CDR3 is 15 residues. Trimming stripped 4 bases from V and 8 bases from J, with 18 bases between. Germline V gene sequence: CDR1 MNHEY, CDR2 SMNVEV (reference sequence). The CDR3 region is CASSSGRDQVKPQHF. CDR3 in DNA: TGTGCCAGCAGTTCGGGGAGGGATCAGGTTAAGCCCCAGCATTTT.

V usage is TRBV30 and J usage is TRBJ1-1, with no clear D. The CDR3 contains 14 residues. Germline V gives CDR1 GTSNPN, CDR2 SVGIG (reference sequence). Trimming took 3 bases from V and 5 from J, leaving 16 bases between them. The CDR3 loop is CAWRAGLPGTEAFF. CDR3 coding DNA: TGTGCCTGGAGGGCGGGCCTCCCTGGGACTGAAGCTTTCTTT.

This sequence joins TRBV18 and TRBJ2-5; 11 bases line up with TRBD2. This CDR3 is built from 18 residues. The junction had 10 bases not matched to a gene; V was cut back by 2 bases and J by 2 bases. Germline-derived CDR1 and CDR2 are KGHSH and LQKENI. CDR3 nucleotides: TGTGCCAGCTCACCAGCGGCCCTACTAGCGGGGGAACAAGAGACCCAGTACTTC. Translated, it gives CASSPAALLAGEQETQYF. The full variable domain, in which reference TRBV18 and TRBJ2-5 provide the parts outside the CDR3, is NAGVMQNPRHLVRRRGQEARLRCSPMKGHSHVYWYRQLPEEGLKFMVYLQKENIIDESGMPKERFSAEFPKEGPSILRIQQVVRGDSAAYFCASSPAALLAGEQETQYFGPGTRLLVL.

The V and J genes are TRBV3-1 (or the pseudogene TRBV3-2) and TRBJ2-4; 9 nucleotides match TRBD2. CDR3 size: 16 residues. From germline, CDR1 is LGHDT and CDR2 YNNKEL (reference sequence). The J segment lost 4 bases and the V segment lost 0 bases, leaving 4 bases of the junction unmatched. CDR3 DNA sequence: TGTGCCAGCAGCCAAGATGTCAGCGGGGGGAAAAACATTCAGTACTTC. Amino acid sequence: CASSQDVSGGKNIQYF.

This rearrangement joins TRBV5-1 to TRBJ2-2; D is unclear. Germline V gene sequence: CDR1 SGHRS, CDR2 YFSETQ. Trimming cost V 4 bases and J 6 bases, with 4 bases left between them. The CDR3 sequence is 11 residues long. The CDR3 sequence is CASSQSGELFF. CDR3 DNA sequence: TGCGCCAGCAGCCAGTCCGGGGAGCTGTTTTTT.

This clone was seen a single time. The chain joins TRBV18 to TRBJ2-5; TRBD2 might be the D (6 bases). Germline CDR1 reads KGHSH; CDR2 reads LQKENI. V gave up 1 base and J gave up 2 bases, with 11 bases separating them. The CDR3 is 15 residues long. As DNA, the CDR3 is TGTGCCAGCTCACCACTCGTTAGCGGACAAGAGACCCAGTACTTC. Translated: CASSPLVSGQETQYF.

CDR3 sequence: CASSLGQGNIQYF. The CDR3 DNA follows: TGTGCCAGCAGCTTAGGACAGGGAAACATTCAGTACTTC. The chain combines TRBV5-6 with TRBJ2-4, with TRBD1 matching over 8 bases. Trimming cost V 2 bases and J 6 bases; bases outside gene matches: 1. Germline assignment: CDR1 SGHDT and CDR2 YYEEEE. There are 13 residues in the CDR3.

The V gene is TRBV9, the J gene TRBJ2-3, with 8 nucleotides matching TRBD2. The V gene end was trimmed by 0 bases and the J gene end by 1 base; junction bases not matched to a gene: 4. Germline CDR1 reads SGDLS; CDR2 reads YYNGEE. The CDR3 loop spans 16 amino acids. CDR3 nucleotides: TGTGCCAGCAGCGTAGTTGGGCGGGGGGGCACAGATACGCAGTATTTT. This codes for CASSVVGRGGTDTQYF.

The chain employs TRBV4-1 and TRBJ1-4; no definite D call. The germline gives CDR1 MGHRA, CDR2 YSYEKL. The CDR3 is 13 amino acids. V was shortened by 5 bases and J by 5 bases, with 9 bases between the two germline ends. In DNA, the CDR3 is TGCGCCAGCAGCGACCGGGGAAATGAAAAACTGTTTTTT. Protein product: CASSDRGNEKLFF.

V and J are TRBV16 and TRBJ1-6, with 10 bases that match TRBD1. The ends lost 4 bases at V and 7 bases at J; junction bases unmatched: 1. The CDR3 consists of 14 residues. Germline lookup yields CDR1 KGHSY and CDR2 FQNENV. In nucleotides, the CDR3 is TGTGCCAGCAGCCCGGACAGGGGGAATTCACCCCTCCACTTT. As protein: CASSPDRGNSPLHF. Supplemented by reference TRBV16 and TRBJ1-6, the full variable domain reads GEEVAQTPKHLVRGEGQKAKLYCAPIKGHSYVFWYQQVLKNEFKFLISFQNENVFDETGMPKERFSAKCLPNSPCSLEIQATKLEDSAVYFCASSPDRGNSPLHFGNGTRLTVT.

The gene calls are TRBV5-1 and TRBJ1-6; D not certain. CDR3 length: 13 residues. Germline CDR1 is SGHRS and CDR2 is YFSETQ. V was trimmed by 1 base and J by 6 bases, leaving 5 bases between them. CDR3 in amino acids: CASSLTVNSPLHF. The CDR3 coding sequence is TGCGCCAGCAGCTTGACGGTTAATTCACCCCTCCACTTT.

This chain uses TRBV15 with TRBJ1-5; maybe TRBD1 (5 bases). CDR1 LNHNV and CDR2 YYDKDF come from the germline V gene (reference sequence). The CDR3 contains 16 residues. The V end was cut by 1 base, the J end by 6 bases, with 16 bases between. CDR3 in DNA: TGTGCCACCAGCAGAGGTGGGGGGGGTCAGATTCAGCCCCAGCATTTT. Amino acids: CATSRGGGGQIQPQHF. Full variable domain (rest looked up from reference TRBV15 and TRBJ1-5): DAMVIQNPRYQVTQFGKPVTLSCSQTLNHNVMYWYQQKSSQAPKLLFHYYDKDFNNEADTPDNFQSRRPNTSFCFLDIRSPGLGDTAMYLCATSRGGGGQIQPQHFGDGTRLSIL.

Only one count was recorded for this clone. V usage is TRBV3-1 (or the pseudogene TRBV3-2) and J usage is TRBJ1-6; 7 nucleotides agree with TRBD1. The V gene's germline CDR1 is LGHDT and CDR2 YNNKEL (reference sequence). V was clipped by 3 bases and J by 6 bases; unmatched bases: 2. The CDR3 extends over 14 amino acids. In DNA form, the CDR3 reads TGTGCCAGCAGCCACCGGGACAGTAATTCACCCCTCCACTTT. Translated: CASSHRDSNSPLHF.